The next 11 T cell receptor beta chains were all read from a single sample in a study of T-cell memory formation after mild COVID-19. TCRdb re-called the 5' RACE reads with MiXCR, one entry per CDR3 protein. The sample includes about 430,000 distinct CDR3 sequences, 20% to 25% of them seen just once. Sequenced input: PBMCs or a T cell subset sorted from them (not recorded which). All receptors derive from an adult woman who had mild COVID-19 (a few samples of this study predate the infection). Cell type and time point are not known.

V usage is TRBV6-6 and J usage is TRBJ2-3, with D possibly matching TRBD1 (5 bases). Looked up from germline, CDR1 is MNHNY and CDR2 is SVGAGI (reference sequence). Deletions cut 6 bases from V and 2 bases from J, with 12 bases between. This CDR3 has 14 amino acids. The CDR3 region has the DNA TGTGCCAGCAGGCGGACAAGTCACACAGATACGCAGTATTTT. Translated, it gives CASRRTSHTDTQYF.

In this sample, this clonotype turned up a few times. The junction and the germline gene differ at one end; a read error may be behind it. The rearrangement links TRBV12-3 or TRBV12-4 to TRBJ2-7, with D perhaps being TRBD1 or TRBD2 (5 bases each). The CDR3 covers 13 residues. CDR3 nucleotide sequence: TGTGCCAGCAGGGAATCACGAGGGACGGCTGTAGAGTTC. Its protein product is CASRESRGTAVEF.

This sequence joins TRBV20-1 and TRBJ2-7; 8 nucleotides line up with TRBD2. V lost 3 bases to trimming and J lost 3 bases; unmatched junction nucleotides: 7. In germline, CDR1 is DFQATT, CDR2 SNEGSKA (reference sequence). This CDR3 is 14 amino acids long. The CDR3 spells CSASAREALYEQYF. Here the CDR3 DNA reads TGCAGTGCTAGTGCGCGGGAGGCCCTCTACGAGCAGTACTTC.

This clonotype was detected only a few times. V gene TRBV20-1 combines with J gene TRBJ2-7; D uncertain. The germline V and J ends were trimmed by 0 bases and 6 bases, with 6 bases remaining between them. Per germline, CDR1 DFQATT and CDR2 SNEGSKA (reference sequence). The CDR3 sequence is 11 residues long. Here the CDR3 reads CSAREAREQYF. The CDR3 region has the DNA TGCAGTGCTAGAGAAGCACGCGAGCAGTACTTC.

This chain uses TRBV20-1 with TRBJ1-1, with 8 positions matching TRBD1. The CDR3 sequence is 16 residues long. J lost 0 bases, V lost 2 bases, and 8 bases had no gene match. CDR1 is DFQATT, CDR2 SNEGSKA, per germline (reference sequence). As DNA, the CDR3 is TGCAGTGCTAGATCTCACAGGGGGTATATGAACACTGAAGCTTTCTTT. Translation gives CSARSHRGYMNTEAFF.

The chain carries TRBV7-9 and TRBJ2-1; D may be TRBD2 (6 bases). Germline CDR1 and CDR2: SEHNR and FQNEAQ (reference sequence). The CDR3 totals 18 residues. Trimming cost V 4 bases and J 2 bases, with 21 bases left between them. As DNA, the CDR3 is TGTGCCAGCAGCTCAAGCGCCCTAAGCGGGCTCACCTACAATGAGCAGTTCTTC. Translated: CASSSSALSGLTYNEQFF.

V gene TRBV18 combines with J gene TRBJ2-3, with D possibly matching TRBD1 (6 bases). Germline CDR1 reads KGHSH; CDR2 reads LQKENI. V was clipped by 3 bases and J by 7 bases, with 23 bases between them. The CDR3 length is 17 residues. The CDR3 is CASSPDNRASSGNTQYF. CDR3 nucleotides: TGTGCCAGCTCACCGGACAACAGGGCATCATCTGGAAATACGCAGTATTTT.

This clonotype was seen only a few times. V gene TRBV5-1 combines with J gene TRBJ2-2, with TRBD1 matching 9 bases. CDR3 length: 16 amino acids. Germline CDR1 and CDR2: SGHRS and YFSETQ. After removal of 4 bases from V and 4 bases from J, the junction contained 8 bases not matched to a gene. Written as DNA, the CDR3 is TGCGCCAGCAGCCTGCTAGGACAGGGGAGCACCGGGGAGCTGTTTTTT. Translating gives CASSLLGQGSTGELFF.

This chain uses TRBV7-3 with TRBJ1-1, with D possibly TRBD1 on 5 matching bases. The CDR3 runs to 17 residues. Germline CDR1 and CDR2: SGHTA and FQGTGA. The V end was cut by 2 bases, the J end by 1 base, with 17 bases between. CDR3 sequence (DNA): TGTGCCAGCAGCTTATGGGTCTCTGGGCAGGGGAACACTGAAGCTTTCTTT. Translating it yields CASSLWVSGQGNTEAFF.

J is TRBJ1-2 and V is TRBV6-2 or TRBV6-3, with 8 bases fitting TRBD1. Germline values: CDR1 MNHEY, CDR2 SVGEGT. The CDR3 runs 14 residues. J lost 6 bases, V lost 6 bases, and 9 bases had no gene match. Here the CDR3 reads CASRGTGPMDGYTF. CDR3 nucleotide sequence: TGTGCCAGCAGAGGGACAGGTCCCATGGATGGCTACACCTTC.

The chain combines TRBV7-9 with TRBJ1-1; 11 bases are shared with TRBD1. Germline CDR1 and CDR2: SEHNR and FQNEAQ (reference sequence). The CDR3 spans 15 residues. V dropped 5 bases and J dropped 3; count of bases not matched to a gene: 5. DNA for the CDR3: TGTGCCAGCAGCAAGGACAGGGGGCTTTACACTGAAGCTTTCTTT. This encodes CASSKDRGLYTEAFF. Full variable domain (remainder filled in from reference TRBV7-9 and TRBJ1-1): DTGVSQNPRHKITKRGQNVTFRCDPISEHNRLYWYRQTLGQGPEFLTYFQNEAQLEKSRLLSDRFSAERPKGSFSTLEIQRTEQGDSAMYLCASSKDRGLYTEAFFGQGTRLTVV.